These T cell receptor beta chains were read from a single sample in a study of Graves' ophthalmopathy and Graves' hyperthyroidism. MiXCR, run by TCRdb on the multiplex PCR reads, gives a single entry per CDR3 protein. In the table there are fewer than 400,000 distinct CDR3 sequences, 18% of which are singletons. Sequencing input: peripheral blood. These receptors all come from a young woman with Graves' ophthalmopathy. The CDR3 runs from the conserved cysteine through the conserved F or W. The D gene is left open where the match is weak. The size of a clone is reported for some rows only, either as once, few or many, or as a class for expanded clones.

d_gene: -; j_gene: TRBJ1-2; v_gene: TRBV27; abundance: many; CDR3aa: CASSLEATGIGGYTF; CDR3nt: TGTGCCAGCAGTTTAGAGGCTACAGGGATTGGGGGCTACACCTTC
d_gene: -; j_gene: TRBJ2-2; v_gene: TRBV11-2; abundance: many; CDR3aa: CASSFSPGTNTGELFF; CDR3nt: TGTGCCAGCAGCTTTTCGCCGGGTACTAACACCGGGGAGCTGTTTTTT
d_gene: -; j_gene: TRBJ1-1; v_gene: TRBV7-2; abundance: -; CDR3aa: CASSVRVGSTEAFF; CDR3nt: TGTGCCAGCAGCGTCAGGGTAGGGTCCACTGAAGCTTTCTTT
d_gene: TRBD1; j_gene: TRBJ1-1; v_gene: TRBV6-2/TRBV6-3; abundance: many; CDR3aa: CASSHRRDRTTEAFF; CDR3nt: TGTGCCAGCAGCCACCGCCGGGACAGGACCACTGAAGCTTTCTTT
d_gene: -; j_gene: TRBJ1-3; v_gene: TRBV20-1; abundance: many; CDR3aa: CSARNLFRTGGNTIYF; CDR3nt: TGCAGTGCTAGAAATCTATTTCGCACGGGTGGAAACACCATATATTTT
d_gene: -; j_gene: TRBJ1-2; v_gene: TRBV7-8; abundance: -; CDR3aa: CASRGTGGRYGYTF; CDR3nt: TGTGCCAGCAGGGGTACGGGGGGTCGGTATGGCTACACCTTC
d_gene: TRBD1; j_gene: TRBJ1-6; v_gene: TRBV20-1; abundance: many; CDR3aa: CSARLAGGGYNSPLHF; CDR3nt: TGCAGTGCTAGATTGGCAGGGGGCGGGTATAATTCACCCCTCCACTTT
d_gene: -; j_gene: TRBJ2-7; v_gene: TRBV9; abundance: many; CDR3aa: CASSAHGTPGYEQYF; CDR3nt: TGTGCCAGCAGCGCACACGGGACTCCGGGGTACGAGCAGTACTTC
d_gene: -; j_gene: TRBJ1-5; v_gene: TRBV28; abundance: many; CDR3aa: CASSLGGTGLQHF; CDR3nt: TGTGCCAGCAGTTTAGGGGGAACAGGGTTACAGCATTTT
d_gene: -; j_gene: TRBJ1-5; v_gene: TRBV10-3; abundance: many; CDR3aa: CAIRGGDQPQHF; CDR3nt: TGTGCCATCAGGGGGGGCGATCAGCCCCAGCATTTT
d_gene: TRBD1; j_gene: TRBJ2-7; v_gene: TRBV20-1; abundance: many; CDR3aa: CSARPDRGLLYEQYF; CDR3nt: TGCAGTGCTAGACCAGACAGGGGGCTCCTCTACGAGCAGTACTTC
d_gene: TRBD1; j_gene: TRBJ2-7; v_gene: TRBV7-9; abundance: many; CDR3aa: CASSPLGTGGYEQYF; CDR3nt: TGTGCCAGCAGCCCCCTCGGGACAGGGGGCTACGAGCAGTACTTC
d_gene: -; j_gene: TRBJ2-5; v_gene: TRBV18; abundance: few; CDR3aa: CASSPLPPRGQGQETQYF; CDR3nt: TGTGCCAGCTCACCACTACCTCCTCGTGGGCAGGGTCAAGAGACCCAGTACTTC
d_gene: TRBD1; j_gene: TRBJ2-6; v_gene: TRBV28; abundance: -; CDR3aa: CAARDSSSSGANVLTF; CDR3nt: TGTGCCGCAAGGGACAGTTCCTCCTCTGGGGCCAACGTCCTGACTTTC
d_gene: -; j_gene: TRBJ2-2; v_gene: TRBV28; abundance: many; CDR3aa: CASSWDLNTGELFF; CDR3nt: TGTGCCAGCAGTTGGGACCTAAACACCGGGGAGCTGTTTTTT
d_gene: -; j_gene: TRBJ2-5; v_gene: TRBV6-2/TRBV6-3; abundance: many; CDR3aa: CASSYSVTLRETQYF; CDR3nt: TGTGCCAGCAGTTACTCGGTGACCCTCCGGGAGACCCAGTACTTC
d_gene: -; j_gene: TRBJ2-2; v_gene: TRBV28; abundance: many; CDR3aa: CASSLSPGRTDTGELFF; CDR3nt: TGTGCCAGCAGCCTATCCCCGGGACGGACCGACACCGGGGAGCTGTTTTTT
d_gene: -; j_gene: TRBJ1-2; v_gene: TRBV27; abundance: many; CDR3aa: CASSLKGGDYGYTF; CDR3nt: TGTGCCAGCAGTTTGAAAGGAGGGGACTATGGCTACACCTTC
d_gene: -; j_gene: TRBJ1-2; v_gene: TRBV30; abundance: many; CDR3aa: CAWSVPPPGGYTF; CDR3nt: TGTGCCTGGAGTGTACCCCCTCCGGGCGGCTACACCTTC
d_gene: -; j_gene: TRBJ1-1; v_gene: TRBV28; abundance: many; CDR3aa: CASLSGHREAFF; CDR3nt: TGTGCCAGCCTTTCAGGACACCGCGAAGCTTTCTTT
d_gene: TRBD1; j_gene: TRBJ1-1; v_gene: TRBV4-2; abundance: few; CDR3aa: CASSLRQGSDTEAFF; CDR3nt: TGTGCCAGCAGCCTCAGACAGGGGAGTGATACTGAAGCTTTCTTT
d_gene: TRBD2; j_gene: TRBJ2-7; v_gene: TRBV7-2; abundance: -; CDR3aa: CASSLNPGLVYEQYF; CDR3nt: TGTGCCAGCAGCTTAAACCCGGGACTAGTCTACGAGCAGTACTTC
d_gene: -; j_gene: TRBJ1-5; v_gene: TRBV7-2; abundance: many; CDR3aa: CASSLLNRMNQPQHF; CDR3nt: TGTGCCAGCAGCTTACTCAACAGGATGAATCAGCCCCAGCATTTT
d_gene: -; j_gene: TRBJ1-5; v_gene: TRBV2; abundance: many; CDR3aa: CASSGSLIPNQPQHF; CDR3nt: TGTGCCAGCAGCGGGTCCCTAATACCCAATCAGCCCCAGCATTTT
d_gene: TRBD2; j_gene: TRBJ2-7; v_gene: TRBV27; abundance: many; CDR3aa: CASSLRGGAYEQYF; CDR3nt: TGTGCCAGCAGTTTACGGGGGGGAGCCTACGAGCAGTACTTC
d_gene: -; j_gene: TRBJ2-5; v_gene: TRBV28; abundance: many; CDR3aa: CASRSPGETQYF; CDR3nt: TGTGCCAGCAGGTCCCCTGGAGAGACCCAGTACTTC
d_gene: TRBD1; j_gene: TRBJ1-5; v_gene: TRBV4-2; abundance: many; CDR3aa: CASSQDPSRTGSNQPQHF; CDR3nt: TGTGCCAGCAGCCAAGATCCCTCCCGGACAGGTAGCAATCAGCCCCAGCATTTT
d_gene: -; j_gene: TRBJ1-5; v_gene: TRBV12-3/TRBV12-4; abundance: -; CDR3aa: CASRQGPGNQPQHF; CDR3nt: TGTGCCAGCAGACAGGGTCCGGGGAATCAGCCCCAGCATTTT
d_gene: TRBD2; j_gene: TRBJ2-3; v_gene: TRBV3-1; abundance: many; CDR3aa: CASSPSTSGVTQYF; CDR3nt: TGTGCCAGCAGCCCCTCGACTAGCGGGGTTACGCAGTATTTT
d_gene: TRBD1; j_gene: TRBJ2-3; v_gene: TRBV6-4; abundance: many; CDR3aa: CASSPQGAQSDTQYF; CDR3nt: TGTGCCAGCAGCCCACAGGGGGCCCAATCTGATACGCAGTATTTT
d_gene: -; j_gene: TRBJ1-6; v_gene: TRBV6-2/TRBV6-3; abundance: many; CDR3aa: CASRERTASVWPLHF; CDR3nt: TGTGCCAGCAGGGAGAGGACAGCCTCCGTCTGGCCCCTCCACTTT
d_gene: -; j_gene: TRBJ1-1; v_gene: TRBV29-1; abundance: many; CDR3aa: CSVADRLNTEAFF; CDR3nt: TGCAGCGTTGCCGACAGATTGAACACTGAAGCTTTCTTT
d_gene: -; j_gene: TRBJ2-7; v_gene: TRBV12-3/TRBV12-4; abundance: many; CDR3aa: CASSFGSYEQYF; CDR3nt: TGTGCCAGCAGCTTCGGATCCTACGAGCAGTACTTC
d_gene: -; j_gene: TRBJ1-1; v_gene: TRBV6-2/TRBV6-3; abundance: once; CDR3aa: CASSYNPPMNTEAFF; CDR3nt: TGTGCCAGCAGTTATAACCCCCCCATGAACACTGAAGCTTTCTTT
d_gene: TRBD1; j_gene: TRBJ1-1; v_gene: TRBV11-2; abundance: many; CDR3aa: CASSSPLRGKKMNTEAFF; CDR3nt: TGTGCCAGCAGCTCCCCGCTCAGGGGGAAGAAAATGAACACTGAAGCTTTCTTT
d_gene: -; j_gene: TRBJ2-5; v_gene: TRBV7-2; abundance: -; CDR3aa: CASSLALKGAGQETQYF; CDR3nt: TGTGCCAGCAGCTTAGCGCTAAAGGGGGCGGGACAAGAGACCCAGTACTTC
d_gene: TRBD2; j_gene: TRBJ2-7; v_gene: TRBV28; abundance: -; CDR3aa: CASSQSGRGGEQYF; CDR3nt: TGTGCCAGCAGTCAAAGCGGGAGAGGCGGCGAGCAGTACTTC
d_gene: -; j_gene: TRBJ1-3; v_gene: TRBV5-1; abundance: few; CDR3aa: CASSLGPARILSGNTIYF; CDR3nt: TGCGCCAGCAGCTTGGGCCCGGCCCGAATCCTCTCTGGAAACACCATATATTTT
d_gene: TRBD1; j_gene: TRBJ1-1; v_gene: TRBV12-3/TRBV12-4; abundance: -; CDR3aa: CASSNYGTVNTEAFF; CDR3nt: TGTGCCAGCAGCAATTATGGGACAGTGAACACTGAAGCTTTCTTT
d_gene: -; j_gene: TRBJ2-5; v_gene: TRBV7-2; abundance: few; CDR3aa: CASSSGLETQYF; CDR3nt: TGTGCCAGCAGCTCTGGGTTGGAGACCCAGTACTTC
d_gene: TRBD2; j_gene: TRBJ2-7; v_gene: TRBV2; abundance: many; CDR3aa: CASTPLAGAYEQYF; CDR3nt: TGTGCCAGCACCCCACTAGCGGGGGCCTACGAGCAGTACTTC
d_gene: TRBD2; j_gene: TRBJ2-5; v_gene: TRBV19; abundance: once; CDR3aa: CASSEGTNQETQYF; CDR3nt: TGTGCCAGTAGTGAAGGGACTAACCAAGAGACCCAGTACTTC
d_gene: -; j_gene: TRBJ1-1; v_gene: TRBV6-2/TRBV6-3; abundance: many; CDR3aa: CASSYSLGISEAFF; CDR3nt: TGTGCCAGCAGTTACTCGCTTGGGATCTCTGAAGCTTTCTTT
d_gene: -; j_gene: TRBJ1-6; v_gene: TRBV11-2; abundance: many; CDR3aa: CASSLAQNSPLHF; CDR3nt: TGTGCCAGCAGCCTCGCCCAAAACTCACCCCTCCACTTT
d_gene: -; j_gene: TRBJ2-5; v_gene: TRBV7-2; abundance: many; CDR3aa: CASSLNRNQETQYF; CDR3nt: TGTGCCAGCAGCTTAAACAGAAACCAAGAGACCCAGTACTTC
d_gene: TRBD2; j_gene: TRBJ2-7; v_gene: TRBV5-1; abundance: -; CDR3aa: CASSLGTSGKGEQYF; CDR3nt: TGCGCCAGCAGCTTGGGGACTAGCGGAAAGGGCGAGCAGTACTTC
d_gene: TRBD1; j_gene: TRBJ2-7; v_gene: TRBV10-3; abundance: many; CDR3aa: CAIRMGQGDEQYF; CDR3nt: TGTGCCATCAGAATGGGACAGGGCGACGAGCAGTACTTC
d_gene: -; j_gene: TRBJ1-5; v_gene: TRBV28; abundance: many; CDR3aa: CASSHGGLDQPQHF; CDR3nt: TGTGCCAGCAGTCATGGGGGGTTGGATCAGCCCCAGCATTTT
d_gene: -; j_gene: TRBJ2-7; v_gene: TRBV12-3/TRBV12-4; abundance: many; CDR3aa: CASEKGTYEQYF; CDR3nt: TGTGCCAGCGAAAAGGGTACATACGAGCAGTACTTC